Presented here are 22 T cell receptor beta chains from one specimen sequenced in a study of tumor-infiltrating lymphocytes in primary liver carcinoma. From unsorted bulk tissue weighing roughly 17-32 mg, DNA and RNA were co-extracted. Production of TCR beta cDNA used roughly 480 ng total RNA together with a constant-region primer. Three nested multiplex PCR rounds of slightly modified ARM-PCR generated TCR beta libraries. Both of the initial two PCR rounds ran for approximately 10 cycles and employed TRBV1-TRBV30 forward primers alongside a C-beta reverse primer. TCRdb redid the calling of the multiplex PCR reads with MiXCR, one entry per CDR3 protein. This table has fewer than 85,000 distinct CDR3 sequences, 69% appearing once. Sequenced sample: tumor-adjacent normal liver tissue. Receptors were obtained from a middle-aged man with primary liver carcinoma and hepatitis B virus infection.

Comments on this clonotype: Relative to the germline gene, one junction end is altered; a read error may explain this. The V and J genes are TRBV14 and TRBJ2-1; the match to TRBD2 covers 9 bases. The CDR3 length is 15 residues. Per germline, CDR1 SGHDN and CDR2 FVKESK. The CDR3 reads CTSSQGAGGNNEQFF. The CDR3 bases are TGTACCAGCAGCCAAGGAGCGGGAGGCAACAATGAGCAGTTCTTC.

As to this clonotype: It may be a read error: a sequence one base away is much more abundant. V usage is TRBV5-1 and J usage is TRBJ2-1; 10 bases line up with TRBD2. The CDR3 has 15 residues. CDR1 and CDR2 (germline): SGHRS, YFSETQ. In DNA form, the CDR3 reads TGCACCAGCAGCCTGGGACTAGCGTCCTACAATGAGCAGTTCTTC. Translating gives CTSSLGLASYNEQFF.

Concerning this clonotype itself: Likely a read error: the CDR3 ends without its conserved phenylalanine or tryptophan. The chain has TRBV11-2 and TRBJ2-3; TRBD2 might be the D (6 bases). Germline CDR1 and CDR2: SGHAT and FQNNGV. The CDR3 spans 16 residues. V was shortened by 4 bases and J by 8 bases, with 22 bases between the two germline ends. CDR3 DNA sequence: TGTGCCAGCAGCTCAAATCCCCTAACGGGAGAGGGTACGCAGTATCTT. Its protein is CASSSNPLTGEGTQYL.

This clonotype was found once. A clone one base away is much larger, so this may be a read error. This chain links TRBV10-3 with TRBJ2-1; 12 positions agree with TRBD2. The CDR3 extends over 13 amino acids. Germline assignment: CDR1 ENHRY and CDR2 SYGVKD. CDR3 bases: TGTGTCACCGCCGGGACTAGCGGGAATGAGCAGTTCTTC. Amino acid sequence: CVTAGTSGNEQFF.

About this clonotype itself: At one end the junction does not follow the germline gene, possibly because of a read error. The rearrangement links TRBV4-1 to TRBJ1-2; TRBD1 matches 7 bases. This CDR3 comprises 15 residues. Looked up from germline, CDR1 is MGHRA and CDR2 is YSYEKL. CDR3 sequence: CASSQATGVPCGYIF. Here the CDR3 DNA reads TGCGCCAGCAGCCAAGCCACAGGGGTTCCCTGTGGCTACATCTTC.

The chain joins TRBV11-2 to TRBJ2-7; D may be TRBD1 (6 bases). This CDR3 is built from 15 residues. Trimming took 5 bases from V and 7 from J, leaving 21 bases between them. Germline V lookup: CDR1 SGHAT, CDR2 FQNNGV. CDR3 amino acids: CASSQSNAQGDEQYF. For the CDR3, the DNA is TGTGCCAGCAGCCAATCTAATGCACAGGGCGATGAGCAGTACTTC.

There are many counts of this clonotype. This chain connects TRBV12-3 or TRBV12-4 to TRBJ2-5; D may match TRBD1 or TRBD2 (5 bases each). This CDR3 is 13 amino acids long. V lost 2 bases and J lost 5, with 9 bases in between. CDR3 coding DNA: TGTGCCAGCAGTTTAATTGAGGGGGAGACCCAGTACTTC. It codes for CASSLIEGETQYF.

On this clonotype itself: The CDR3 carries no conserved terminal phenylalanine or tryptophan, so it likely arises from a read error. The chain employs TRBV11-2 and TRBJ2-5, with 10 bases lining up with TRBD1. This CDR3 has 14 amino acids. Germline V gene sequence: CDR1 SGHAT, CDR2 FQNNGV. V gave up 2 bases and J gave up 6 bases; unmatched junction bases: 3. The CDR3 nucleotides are TGTGCCAGCAGCTTAAGGACAGGGGGAAAGACCCAGTACTTG. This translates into CASSLRTGGKTQYL.

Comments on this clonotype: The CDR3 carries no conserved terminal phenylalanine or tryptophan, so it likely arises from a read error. In nucleotides, the CDR3 is TGTGCCAGCAGTTACTCCCTTTTCAATACGCAGTATCTT. Its translation: CASSYSLFNTQYL. V gene TRBV6-5 combines with J gene TRBJ2-3; unclear D gene. Trimming shortened V by 0 bases and J by 7 bases, and 8 bases separated the two germline ends. Germline-derived CDR1 and CDR2 are MNHEY and SVGAGI. The CDR3 runs to 13 residues.

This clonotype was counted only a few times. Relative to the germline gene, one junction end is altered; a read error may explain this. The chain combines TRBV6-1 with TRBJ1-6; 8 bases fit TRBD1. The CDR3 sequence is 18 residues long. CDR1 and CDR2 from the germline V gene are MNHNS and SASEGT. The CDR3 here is CASRAKQGEQIWNSPLHF. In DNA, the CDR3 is TGTGCCAGCCGTGCGAAACAGGGGGAGCAAATTTGGAATTCACCCCTCCACTTC.

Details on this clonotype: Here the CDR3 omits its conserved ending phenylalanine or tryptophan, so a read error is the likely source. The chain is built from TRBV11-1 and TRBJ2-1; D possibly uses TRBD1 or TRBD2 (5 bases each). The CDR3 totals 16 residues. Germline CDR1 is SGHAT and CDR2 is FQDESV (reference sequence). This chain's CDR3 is CGSSLRGRASYNEQFL. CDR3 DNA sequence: TGTGGCAGCAGCTTACGGGGCAGGGCCTCCTACAATGAGCAGTTCTTA.

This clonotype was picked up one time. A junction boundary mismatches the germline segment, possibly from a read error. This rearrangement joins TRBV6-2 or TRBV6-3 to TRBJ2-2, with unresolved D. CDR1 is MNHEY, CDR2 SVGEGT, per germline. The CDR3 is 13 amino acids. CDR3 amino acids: CASSDLGTGELFF. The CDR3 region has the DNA TGCGCCAGCAGTGATCTGGGAACCGGGGAGCTGTTTTTT.

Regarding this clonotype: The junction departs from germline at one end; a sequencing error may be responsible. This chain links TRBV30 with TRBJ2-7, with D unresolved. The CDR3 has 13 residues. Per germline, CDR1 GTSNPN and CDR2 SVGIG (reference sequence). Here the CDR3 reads CVWSSTGVYEQYF. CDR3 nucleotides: TGTGTCTGGAGTTCAACTGGCGTATACGAGCAGTACTTC. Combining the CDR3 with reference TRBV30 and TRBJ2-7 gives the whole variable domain SQTIHQWPATLVQPVGSPLSLECTVEGTSNPNLYWYRQAAGRGLQLLFYSVGIGQISSEVPQNLSASRPQDRQFILSSKKLLLSDSGFYLCVWSSTGVYEQYFGPGTRLTVT.

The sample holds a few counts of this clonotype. The CDR3 protein is CASRQGVSGGPGNEQFF. The CDR3 region has the DNA TGCGCCAGCCGACAGGGTGTGAGCGGGGGGCCGGGGAATGAGCAGTTCTTC. The chain employs TRBV4-1 and TRBJ2-1, with TRBD2 matching 9 bases. J gave up 7 bases and V 8 bases, and 18 bases lay outside the gene matches. The germline V gene has CDR1 MGHRA and CDR2 YSYEKL. The CDR3 spans 17 residues.

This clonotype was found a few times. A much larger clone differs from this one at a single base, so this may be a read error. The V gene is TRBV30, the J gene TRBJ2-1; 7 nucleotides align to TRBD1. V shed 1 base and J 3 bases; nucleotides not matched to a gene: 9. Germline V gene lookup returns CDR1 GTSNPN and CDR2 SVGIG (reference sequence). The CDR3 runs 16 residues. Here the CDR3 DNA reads TGTGCCTGGAGTGGGGCCGGGACAGTCCTCTACAATGAGCAGTTCTTC. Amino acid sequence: CAWSGAGTVLYNEQFF.

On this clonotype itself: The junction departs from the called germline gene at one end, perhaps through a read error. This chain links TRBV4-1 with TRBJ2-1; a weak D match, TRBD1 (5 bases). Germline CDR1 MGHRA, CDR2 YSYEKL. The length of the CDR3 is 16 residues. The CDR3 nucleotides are TGCGCAAGCAGCCAACTTGGGGCAGGGTCCTACAATGAGCAGTTCTTC. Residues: CASSQLGAGSYNEQFF.

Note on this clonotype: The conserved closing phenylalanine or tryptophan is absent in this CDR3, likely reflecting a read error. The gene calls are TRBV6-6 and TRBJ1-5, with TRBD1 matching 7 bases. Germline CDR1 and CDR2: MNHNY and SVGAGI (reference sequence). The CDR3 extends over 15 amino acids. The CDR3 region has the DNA TGTGGCAGCAGTGCCGGGACAGTGAACAATCAGCCCCAGCATCTT. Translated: CGSSAGTVNNQPQHL.

The CDR3 DNA is TGTGCCAGCAGTTACAGCAGCTCCTACAATGAGCAGTTCTTC. This encodes CASSYSSSYNEQFF. The genes are TRBV6-2 or TRBV6-3 and TRBJ2-1; D uncertain. CDR1 and CDR2 (germline): MNHEY, SVGEGT. The CDR3 sequence is 14 residues long. Trimming took 2 bases from V and 0 from J, leaving 5 bases between them.

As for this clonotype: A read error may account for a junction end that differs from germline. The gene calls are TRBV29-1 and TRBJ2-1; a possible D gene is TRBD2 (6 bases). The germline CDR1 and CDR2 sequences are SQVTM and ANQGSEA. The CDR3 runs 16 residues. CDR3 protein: CRVGGLTRDYYNEQFF. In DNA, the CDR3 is TGCAGAGTTGGAGGGCTAACGAGAGATTACTACAATGAGCAGTTCTTC.

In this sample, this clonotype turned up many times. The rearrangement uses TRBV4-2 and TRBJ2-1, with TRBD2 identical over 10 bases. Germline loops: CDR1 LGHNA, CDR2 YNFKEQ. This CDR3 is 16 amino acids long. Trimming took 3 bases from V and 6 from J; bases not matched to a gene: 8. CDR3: CASSQEPGLASNEQFF. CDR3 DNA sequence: TGTGCCAGCAGCCAGGAACCGGGACTAGCGAGCAATGAGCAGTTCTTC.

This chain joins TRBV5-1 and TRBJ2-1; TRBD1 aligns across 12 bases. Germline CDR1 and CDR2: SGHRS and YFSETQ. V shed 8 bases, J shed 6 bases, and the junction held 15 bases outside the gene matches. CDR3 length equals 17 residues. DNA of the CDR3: TGCGCCAGGAGACGTTTCTCTGGGACAGGGGGCATCAATGAGCAGTTCTTC. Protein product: CARRRFSGTGGINEQFF.

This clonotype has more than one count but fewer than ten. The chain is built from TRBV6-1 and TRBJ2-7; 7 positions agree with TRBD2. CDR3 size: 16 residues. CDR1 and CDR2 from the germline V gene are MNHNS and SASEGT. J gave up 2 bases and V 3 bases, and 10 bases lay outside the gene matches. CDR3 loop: CASSEGWLAAPYEQYF. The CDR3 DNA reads TGTGCCAGCAGTGAGGGTTGGCTAGCGGCCCCCTACGAGCAGTACTTC.